This TCR beta chain derives from a study of shared clonotypes between healthy human individuals. Clones were sequenced by immunoSEQ multiplex PCR, and TCRdb holds only the in-frame ones, with some missing. The sample lists approximately 2.3 million clones, 90% to 95% occurring once. CDR3 length equals 13 residues. Between the trimmed V and J ends, which lost 6 bases and 6 bases, there was a span of 11 bases. The germline V gene has CDR1 SNHLY and CDR2 FYNNEI. This clonotype originated in a man aged 18 to 29 in good health. Some clones in this sample may be carry-over from other donors' samples. The chain links TRBV2 to TRBJ2-2; D possibly corresponds to TRBD2 (5 bases). Material for sequencing was naive CD4+ T cells from PBMCs. The sample's subset: CD45RA+ positively selected. CDR3 DNA sequence: TGTGCCAGCAGAAAAACGGAGGCCGGGGAGCTGTTTTTT. Amino acid sequence: CASRKTEAGELFF.